The clone carrying this T cell receptor (beta chain) was observed a few times. Reverse transcribing all isolated RNA meant expressed TCRB transcripts were sequenced. The assay was immunoSEQ multiplex PCR, and TCRdb's table has in-frame clones only and misses some. Of a few hundred thousand clones in the sample, roughly 13% are singletons; the top ten hold more than 0.015%. This entry is derived from a study of beta chain features in type 1 diabetes. Study as a whole: Summed over all samples, the examined sorted cells came to fewer than 120 million.

V dropped 3 bases and J dropped 3; count of bases not matched to a gene: 6. The CDR3 covers 16 residues. The germline CDR1 and CDR2 sequences are ENHRY and SYGVKD. Sorting with CD45RO/CCR7/CD25/CD127/CD95/CD27 yielded naive, central memory, regulatory and stem-like memory CD4+ cells. Purities over 95% were achieved in all sorted populations. Sequencing input: naive CD4+ T cells from blood. This receptor was obtained from a man younger than 35 in good health. The gene calls are TRBV10-3 and TRBJ2-1; 9 bases line up with TRBD2. CDR3 DNA: TGTGCCATCAGTGAAATTAGCGGGAGTGGCTACAATGAGCAGTTCTTC. This gives the protein CAISEISGSGYNEQFF.